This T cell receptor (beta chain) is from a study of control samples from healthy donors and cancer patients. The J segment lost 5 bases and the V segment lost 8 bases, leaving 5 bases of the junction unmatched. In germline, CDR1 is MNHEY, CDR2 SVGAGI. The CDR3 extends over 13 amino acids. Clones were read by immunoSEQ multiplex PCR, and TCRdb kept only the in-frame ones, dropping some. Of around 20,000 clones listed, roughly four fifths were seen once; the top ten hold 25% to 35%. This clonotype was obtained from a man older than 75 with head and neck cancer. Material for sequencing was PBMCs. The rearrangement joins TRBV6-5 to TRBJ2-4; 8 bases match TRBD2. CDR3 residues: CASSKAGENIQYF. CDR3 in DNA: TGTGCCAGCTCAAAAGCGGGGGAAAACATTCAGTACTTC.